This T cell receptor (beta chain) was captured by sequencing in a study of blood T cell repertoires in COVID-19. Study background: COVID-19 samples from acute and convalescent phases originated in the United States, Italy and Spain. Nucleic acid was either cDNA or gDNA, and it came from T cells, B-cell-depleted T cells, or PBMCs.

Per the authors' pipeline: For nucleated cells, counts were estimated from reference gene primer amplification. The data were produced by immunoSEQ multiplex PCR, yet TCRdb's version contains in-frame clones alone and is incomplete. The V and J calls and clone size were taken over from that table, and D and trimming were inferred from the DNA. The table has about 200,000 clones, approximately 80% seen once. Sequenced input: peripheral blood. This clonotype was obtained from a human donor in a cohort sampled during active COVID-19.

The CDR3 spells CSVGGGGLNYGYTF. Written as DNA, the CDR3 is TGCAGCGTTGGCGGCGGCGGACTAAACTATGGCTACACCTTC. V is TRBV29-1 and J is TRBJ1-2; D is unresolved. CDR3 size: 14 residues. Trimming shortened V by 4 bases and J by 2 bases, and 14 bases separated the two germline ends. Germline-derived CDR1 and CDR2 are SQVTM and ANQGSEA.